This T cell receptor (beta chain) emerged from a study of blood T cells in healthy people across ages. Primers used in a second PCR of roughly 6 to 11 cycles were a sample-barcoded 5' primer and a J-beta primer mix. TCRdb analysed the 5' RACE reads with MiXCR anew, one entry per CDR3 protein. The data show about 600,000 distinct CDR3 sequences, about 45% seen once. Donors ranged from roughly 6 to 100 years old and were healthy Caucasians in Russia. Collection of approximately 9.3 milliliters of peripheral blood was performed for each donor. The TCR comes from a man aged 80 or over in good health. Input material: blood.

CDR3 DNA: TGTGCCAGCAGCTTAGACCCTCTCAGATTCCTAACCTACGAGCAGTACTTC. Its protein is CASSLDPLRFLTYEQYF. The chain employs TRBV7-2 and TRBJ2-7; no definite D call. This CDR3 has 17 amino acids. V gave up 1 base and J gave up 2 bases, with 18 bases separating them. Germline CDR1 reads SGHTA; CDR2 reads FQGNSA.